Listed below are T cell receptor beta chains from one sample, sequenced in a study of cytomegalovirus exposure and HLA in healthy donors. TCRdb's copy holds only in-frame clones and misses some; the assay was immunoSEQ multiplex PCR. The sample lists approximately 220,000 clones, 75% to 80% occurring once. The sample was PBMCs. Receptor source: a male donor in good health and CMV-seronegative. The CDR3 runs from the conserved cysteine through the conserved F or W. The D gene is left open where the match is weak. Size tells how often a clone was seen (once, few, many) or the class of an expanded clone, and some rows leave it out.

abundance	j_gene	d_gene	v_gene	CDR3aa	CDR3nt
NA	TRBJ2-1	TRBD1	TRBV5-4	CASKRQGINEQFF	TGTGCCAGCAAGAGACAGGGGATCAATGAGCAGTTCTTC
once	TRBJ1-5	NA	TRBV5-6	CASSPGPGNQPQHF	TGTGCCAGCAGCCCAGGGCCTGGGAATCAGCCCCAGCATTTT
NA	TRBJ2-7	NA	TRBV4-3	CASSQDVKRYEQYF	TGCGCCAGCAGCCAAGATGTAAAGCGGTACGAGCAGTACTTC
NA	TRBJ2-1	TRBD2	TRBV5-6	CASSFIGGGYNEQFF	TGTGCCAGCAGCTTTATCGGCGGGGGGTACAATGAGCAGTTCTTC
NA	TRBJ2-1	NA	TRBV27	CASSVRDEQFF	TGTGCCAGCAGCGTCAGGGATGAGCAGTTCTTC
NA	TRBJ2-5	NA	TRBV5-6	CASSLASENRQETQYF	TGTGCCAGCAGCTTGGCGTCGGAGAACAGGCAAGAGACCCAGTACTTC
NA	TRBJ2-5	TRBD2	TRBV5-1	CASSVAPSGLEETQYF	TGCGCCAGCAGCGTGGCGCCCTCGGGACTAGAAGAGACCCAGTACTTC
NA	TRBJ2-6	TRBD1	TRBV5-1	CASSFQTKAGTAESGANVLTF	TGCGCCAGCAGCTTCCAGACGAAGGCCGGGACAGCAGAGTCTGGGGCCAACGTCCTGACTTTC
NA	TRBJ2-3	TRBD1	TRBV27	CASSRTRGQPSTDTQYF	TGTGCCAGCAGCCGAACTAGGGGACAGCCGAGCACAGATACGCAGTATTTT
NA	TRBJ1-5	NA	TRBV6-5	CARTTDYSNQPQHF	TGTGCCAGAACGACAGATTATAGCAATCAGCCCCAGCATTTT
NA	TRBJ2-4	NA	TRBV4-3	CASSQDEEGPGNIQYF	TGCGCCAGCAGCCAAGATGAGGAGGGACCCGGAAACATTCAGTACTTC
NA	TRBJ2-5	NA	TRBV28	CATQGSQETQYF	TGCGCTACACAGGGATCTCAAGAGACCCAGTACTTC
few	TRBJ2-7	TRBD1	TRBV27	CASSLELGTAYEQYF	TGTGCCAGCAGTTTGGAATTGGGGACAGCGTACGAGCAGTACTTC
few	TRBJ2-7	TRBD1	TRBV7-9	CASSGDRGYEQYF	TGTGCCAGCAGCGGCGACAGGGGCTACGAGCAGTACTTC
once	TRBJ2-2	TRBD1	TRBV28	CASSPAGGPGELFF	TGTGCCAGCAGTCCGGCAGGGGGCCCCGGGGAGCTGTTTTTT
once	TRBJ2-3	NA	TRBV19	CASSVGASISTDTQYF	TGTGCCAGTAGTGTGGGGGCCAGTATTAGCACAGATACGCAGTATTTT
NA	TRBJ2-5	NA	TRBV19	CASSKGAQETQYF	TGTGCCAGTAGTAAAGGGGCTCAAGAGACCCAGTACTTC
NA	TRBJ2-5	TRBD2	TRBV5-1	CASSPAGTSGAETQYF	TGCGCCAGCAGCCCCGCCGGGACTAGCGGGGCAGAGACCCAGTACTTC
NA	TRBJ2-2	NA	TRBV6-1	CASSEGSAGWAGELFF	TGTGCCAGCAGTGAAGGGTCGGCAGGGTGGGCCGGGGAGCTGTTTTTT
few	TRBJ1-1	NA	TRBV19	CASSMYESMNTEAFF	TGTGCCAGTAGTATGTATGAGAGCATGAACACTGAAGCTTTCTTT
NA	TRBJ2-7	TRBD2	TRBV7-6	CASSLLGWAGVFSYEQYF	TGTGCCAGCAGCTTATTAGGGTGGGCGGGAGTCTTCTCCTACGAGCAGTACTTC
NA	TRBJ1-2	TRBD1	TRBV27	CASGSGTGLINYGYTF	TGTGCCAGCGGGTCCGGGACAGGGCTAATTAACTATGGCTACACCTTC
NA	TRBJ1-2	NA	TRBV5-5	CASSLWQGLNYGYTF	TGTGCCAGCAGCTTGTGGCAGGGGCTTAACTATGGCTACACCTTC
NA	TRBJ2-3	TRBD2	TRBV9	CASSKGLAGDTQYF	TGTGCCAGCAGCAAGGGACTAGCGGGAGATACGCAGTATTTT
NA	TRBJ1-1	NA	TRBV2	CASSVGWSSNTEAFF	TGTGCCAGCAGTGTCGGTTGGTCTTCGAACACTGAAGCTTTCTTT
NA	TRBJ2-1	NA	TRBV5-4	CASSLPRGYNEQFF	TGTGCCAGCAGCTTGCCCAGGGGCTACAATGAGCAGTTCTTC
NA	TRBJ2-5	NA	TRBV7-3	CASSTDWGETQYF	TGTGCCAGCAGCACCGACTGGGGCGAGACCCAGTACTTC
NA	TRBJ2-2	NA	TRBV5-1	CASSLDSAGELFF	TGCGCCAGCAGCTTGGATTCGGCCGGGGAGCTGTTTTTT
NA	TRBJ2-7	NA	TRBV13	CASSLGRDYEQYF	TGTGCCAGCAGCTTAGGTCGGGATTACGAGCAGTACTTC
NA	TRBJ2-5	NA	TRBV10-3	CATGVAKETQYF	TGTGCGACGGGGGTGGCCAAGGAGACCCAGTACTTC
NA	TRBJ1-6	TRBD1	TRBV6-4	CASSETGMNSPLHF	TGTGCCAGCAGTGAGACAGGGATGAATTCACCCCTCCACTTT
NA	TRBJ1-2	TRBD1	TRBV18	CASSLVRQGTNYGYTF	TGTGCCAGCTCACTAGTTCGACAGGGAACTAACTATGGCTACACCTTC
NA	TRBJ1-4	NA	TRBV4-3	CASSQDRGTEKLFF	TGCGCCAGCAGCCAAGATAGGGGGACTGAAAAACTGTTTTTT
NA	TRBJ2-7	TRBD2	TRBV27	CASSWGLDYEQYF	TGTGCCAGCAGTTGGGGACTAGACTACGAGCAGTACTTC
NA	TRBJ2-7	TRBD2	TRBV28	CASRLAGVNSYEQYF	TGTGCCAGCAGACTAGCGGGGGTAAACTCCTACGAGCAGTACTTC
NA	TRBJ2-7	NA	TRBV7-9	CASSSPRGGAPYEQYF	TGTGCCAGCAGCTCCCCCCGAGGGGGGGCCCCCTACGAGCAGTACTTC
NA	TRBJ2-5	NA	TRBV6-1	CASSDRQWDLAQYF	TGTGCCAGCAGTGACCGACAGTGGGATCTGGCCCAGTACTTC